Presented here are 24 T cell receptor beta chains from one specimen sequenced in a study of PD-1 blockade in classical Hodgkin lymphoma. Autologous stem cell transplantation was followed by relapse in every patient, and brentuximab vedotin exposure varied. Measured with immunoSEQ multiplex PCR; TCRdb has only the in-frame clones, and not every one. The table records about 15,000 clones, approximately 88% of them present only once. The material sequenced was peripheral blood mononuclear cells (PBMCs), taken before the second cycle of nivolumab. All receptors derive from a human donor with classical Hodgkin lymphoma.

This chain joins TRBV6-5 and TRBJ2-3; 12 bases align to TRBD2. In germline, CDR1 is MNHEY, CDR2 SVGAGI. J gave up 3 bases and V 6 bases, and 4 bases lay outside the gene matches. The CDR3 covers 15 residues. The CDR3 is CASSRLAGVTDTQYF. CDR3 DNA sequence: TGTGCCAGCAGCAGACTAGCGGGAGTGACAGATACGCAGTATTTT.

CDR3 residues: CASSLGRYREQFF. DNA of the CDR3: TGTGCCAGCAGCTTGGGGCGGTACAGGGAGCAGTTCTTC. V gene TRBV7-2 combines with J gene TRBJ2-1, with a weak D call TRBD1 (5 bases). V lost 3 bases, J lost 10 bases, and 13 bases lay in between. CDR1 and CDR2 (germline): SGHTA, FQGNSA. This CDR3 spans 13 amino acids.

This clone is a singleton in its sample. This chain joins TRBV6-1 and TRBJ2-4; 7 nucleotides align to TRBD1. This CDR3 spans 13 amino acids. Trimming cost V 8 bases and J 6 bases; bases outside gene matches: 7. Germline assignment: CDR1 MNHNS and CDR2 SASEGT. The CDR3 loop reads CASLGQSGNIQYF. CDR3 nucleotide sequence: TGTGCCAGCTTGGGACAGTCAGGAAACATTCAGTACTTC.

The V call is TRBV11-2, the J call TRBJ2-3, with 8 bases matching TRBD2. The junction had 7 bases not matched to a gene; V was cut back by 7 bases and J by 4 bases. Germline V gives CDR1 SGHAT, CDR2 FQNNGV. This CDR3 contains 14 residues. The CDR3 region has the DNA TGTGCCAGCACCCAGCGGGGGAGGGCAGATACGCAGTATTTT. Protein sequence: CASTQRGRADTQYF.

This clone was counted only a few times. The genes are TRBV11-1 and TRBJ1-4; possibly TRBD1 for D (6 bases). Germline V gives CDR1 SGHAT, CDR2 FQDESV (reference sequence). The CDR3 has 14 residues. Trimming cost V 4 bases and J 7 bases, with 13 bases left between them. The CDR3 sequence is CASSSTGETEKLFF. The CDR3 DNA reads TGTGCCAGCAGCTCGACAGGCGAGACTGAAAAACTGTTTTTT.

J is TRBJ1-2 and V is TRBV2; the match to TRBD1 covers 7 bases. The V segment lost 6 bases and the J segment 2 bases; nucleotides outside the gene matches: 3. Germline CDR1 and CDR2: SNHLY and FYNNEI. The CDR3 has 13 residues. CDR3 residues: CASRIGGNYGYTF. CDR3 bases: TGTGCCAGCAGGATAGGGGGCAACTATGGCTACACCTTC. The whole variable domain, remainder taken from reference TRBV2 and TRBJ1-2, is EPEVTQTPSHQVTQMGQEVILRCVPISNHLYFYWYRQILGQKVEFLVSFYNNEISEKSEIFDDQFSVERPDGSNFTLKIRSTKLEDSAMYFCASRIGGNYGYTFGSGTRLTVV.

The chain couples TRBV27 to TRBJ2-1; tentatively, D is TRBD1 or TRBD2 (5 bases each). The CDR3 length is 15 residues. The V gene lost 5 bases and the J gene lost 4 bases, with 15 bases spanning the gap. Germline CDR1 reads MNHEY; CDR2 reads SMNVEV (reference sequence). CDR3 in amino acids: CASSPGWSGYNEQFF. The CDR3 nucleotides read TGTGCCAGCAGTCCGGGGTGGTCAGGGTACAATGAGCAGTTCTTC.

The DNA for the CDR3 is TGTGCCAGCAGCTCGCAGAGCACAGATACGCAGTATTTT. It codes for CASSSQSTDTQYF. The chain joins TRBV7-3 to TRBJ2-3; D is ambiguous. V lost 4 bases, J lost 0 bases, and 5 bases lay in between. CDR3 length: 13 residues. Germline lookup yields CDR1 SGHTA and CDR2 FQGTGA.

This clone has only a few counts. The chain joins TRBV28 to TRBJ2-7, with TRBD1 identical over 9 bases. Losses at the gene ends were 3 bases for V and 6 bases for J; bases not matched to a gene: 12. The CDR3 extends over 16 amino acids. Looked up from germline, CDR1 is MDHEN and CDR2 is SYDVKM. CDR3 DNA: TGTGCCAGCAGTTTTGTGTTCGGGGACAGGGACCGCGAGCAGTACTTC. As protein: CASSFVFGDRDREQYF.

This clone was seen just once. The chain is built from TRBV5-6 and TRBJ2-2; TRBD2 matches at 7 bases. Germline trimming cut 0 bases from V and 4 bases from J; bases unmatched to any gene: 3. This CDR3 contains 15 residues. Germline CDR1 SGHDT, CDR2 YYEEEE. The CDR3 DNA reads TGTGCCAGCAGCTTGGGTAGACTAGCCACCGGGGAGCTGTTTTTT. Its translation is CASSLGRLATGELFF.

The gene calls are TRBV12-1 and TRBJ2-1; the table's D call, TRBD2, was not checked against the DNA. TRBV12-1 is given as a pseudogene. This CDR3 has 16 residues. The CDR3 DNA reads TGTGCCAGCAGCTCCACGGAGCGGGTCTCCTACAATGAGCAGTTCTTC. This encodes CASSSTERVSYNEQFF.

This clone was picked up a small number of times. The rearrangement uses TRBV28 and TRBJ1-2; TRBD1 agrees at 8 bases. The V segment lost 5 bases and the J segment 8 bases; nucleotides outside the gene matches: 4. This CDR3 is 12 amino acids long. Germline CDR1 MDHEN, CDR2 SYDVKM. The CDR3 sequence: CASSPDREGYTF. CDR3 sequence (DNA): TGTGCCAGCAGTCCGGACAGGGAGGGCTACACCTTC.

The chain uses TRBV10-3 and TRBJ1-6, with a possible D match to TRBD1 (5 bases). Trimming took off 11 bases at V and 5 bases at J, with 16 bases between the two ends. Germline V gene lookup returns CDR1 ENHRY and CDR2 SYGVKD. This CDR3 spans 14 amino acids. The CDR3 region is CAGRTPRNNSPLHF. The DNA of the CDR3 is TGTGCCGGTAGGACACCAAGAAATAATTCACCCCTCCACTTT.

V usage is TRBV28 and J usage is TRBJ2-7; TRBD2 agrees at 13 bases. CDR1 MDHEN and CDR2 SYDVKM come from the germline V gene. The trim removed 6 bases at V and 4 bases at J, leaving 6 bases unmatched. The CDR3 has 15 amino acids. In DNA, the CDR3 is TGTGCCAGCAGCACCGGGACTAGCGGGGCTTACGAGCAGTACTTC. Translating it yields CASSTGTSGAYEQYF.

The chain recombines TRBV14 with TRBJ2-5; TRBD2 is a possible D gene (7 bases). Germline V CDR1 and CDR2: SGHDN, FVKESK. Trimming cost V 3 bases and J 4 bases, with 15 bases left between them. The CDR3 spans 15 residues. The CDR3: CASSHHRGAGETQYF. The CDR3 DNA reads as TGTGCCAGCAGCCATCATCGGGGGGCGGGAGAGACCCAGTACTTC. Full variable domain (missing parts from reference TRBV14 and TRBJ2-5): EAGVTQFPSHSVIEKGQTVTLRCDPISGHDNLYWYRRVMGKEIKFLLHFVKESKQDESGMPNNRFLAERTGGTYSTLKVQPAELEDSGVYFCASSHHRGAGETQYFGPGTRLLVL.

The sample holds one count of this clone. The chain uses TRBV7-9 and TRBJ2-3; a possible D gene is TRBD2 (6 bases). This CDR3 spans 15 amino acids. V was trimmed by 5 bases and J by 4 bases, leaving 16 bases between them. Germline V gene data show CDR1 as SEHNR and CDR2 as FQNEAQ (reference sequence). The CDR3 DNA follows: TGTGCCAGCAGCCAGACTGGGACTTTCGCAGATACGCAGTATTTT. This gives the protein CASSQTGTFADTQYF.

The rearrangement links TRBV6-1 to TRBJ2-7; unclear D gene. From germline, CDR1 is MNHNS and CDR2 SASEGT. The ends were cut back, 4 bases at V and 2 bases at J, with 15 bases in the middle. This CDR3 contains 15 residues. CDR3 DNA: TGTGCCAGCAGTGTACGGCAGGAAAGTCCCTACGAGCAGTACTTC. Translating gives CASSVRQESPYEQYF.

The chain uses TRBV6-1 and TRBJ2-1; D gene ambiguous. The germline V gene encodes CDR1 MNHNS and CDR2 SASEGT. There are 12 residues in the CDR3. V was shortened by 5 bases and J by 10 bases, with 12 bases between the two germline ends. DNA for the CDR3: TGTGCCAGCAGTTGGGCTAGTTGGGAGCAGTTCTTC. Protein sequence: CASSWASWEQFF.

Only one count was recorded for this clone. The CDR3 sequence: CASSPQESSYNEQFF. The CDR3 coding sequence is TGTGCCAGCAGCCCACAGGAGAGCTCCTACAATGAGCAGTTCTTC. The chain couples TRBV5-4 to TRBJ2-1, with a possible D match to TRBD1 (5 bases). The CDR3 is made up of 15 amino acids. Germline V gene sequence: CDR1 SGHNT, CDR2 YYREEE (reference sequence). With 4 bases removed from V and 0 bases from J, the gap between germline ends came to 11 bases.

The chain is built from TRBV6-5 and TRBJ2-7; 7 nucleotides line up with TRBD1. The CDR3 spans 14 residues. Germline CDR1 and CDR2: MNHEY and SVGAGI. Trimming at V came to 6 bases and at J to 3 bases, leaving 8 bases not matched to a gene. The CDR3: CASRVGGSGYEQYF. DNA of the CDR3: TGTGCCAGCAGGGTAGGGGGCTCTGGCTACGAGCAGTACTTC.

The chain couples TRBV25-1 to TRBJ2-2; D is unclear. The CDR3 is 16 amino acids. Germline V CDR1 and CDR2: MGHDK, SYGVNS. V was cut by 3 bases and J by 0 bases, with 11 bases left in between. This chain's CDR3 is CASSDSNGANTGELFF. CDR3 in DNA: TGTGCCAGCAGTGATTCGAACGGAGCGAACACCGGGGAGCTGTTTTTT.

This chain links TRBV5-1 with TRBJ1-1; D is ambiguous. The CDR3 spans 14 residues. Germline CDR1 and CDR2: SGHRS and YFSETQ. Trimming removed 2 bases from V and 2 bases from J, with 10 bases in between. The CDR3 nucleotides read TGCGCCAGCAGCTTCGGGGATTTTAACACTGAAGCTTTCTTT. It is translated as CASSFGDFNTEAFF.

A single count supports this clone. This chain joins TRBV7-9 and TRBJ2-7; 8 positions agree with TRBD1. V was pared by 5 bases and J by 3 bases, with 6 bases of the junction left unmatched. Germline-derived CDR1 and CDR2 are SEHNR and FQNEAQ (reference sequence). The CDR3 is 14 amino acids. The CDR3 DNA follows: TGTGCCAGCAGCGCTACAGGGGGGAACTACGAGCAGTACTTC. Its protein is CASSATGGNYEQYF.

The chain combines TRBV19 with TRBJ2-7; 7 bases agree with TRBD1. This CDR3 comprises 15 residues. V shed 5 bases, J shed 1 base, and the junction held 8 bases outside the gene matches. Germline V gene sequence: CDR1 LNHDA, CDR2 SQIVND (reference sequence). The CDR3 nucleotides read TGTGCCAGTAGTGGAGTGACAGGGTATTCCTACGAGCAGTACTTC. This encodes CASSGVTGYSYEQYF.